What follows describes a single TCR beta chain. Its target is not known. This entry comes from a study of vaccination effects on CD4 cells after COVID-19. Expansion of antigen-specific CD4+ T cells with viral peptide pools was carried out by the ViraFEST assay before sequencing. With about ten days of culture completed, CD4+ T cells were isolated. Only in-frame clones appear in the TCRdb table, and some are missing; sequencing was by immunoSEQ multiplex PCR. The sample records roughly 50,000 clones, around 80% being singletons. Whole-study results and caveats: Marked clonal contraction of both clone types appeared late after vaccination.

This TCR derives from a human donor who received a COVID-19 vaccine. The input for sequencing was CD4+ T cells from PBMCs cultured with HCoV-229E spike peptides, taken before COVID-19 vaccination.

The CDR3 DNA follows: TGTGCCTGGAGGGGGACAGGCTCTGGAAACACCATATATTTT. Its protein is CAWRGTGSGNTIYF. The J gene is TRBJ1-3, the V gene TRBV30; 8 bases line up with TRBD1. V was pared by 3 bases and J by 0 bases, with 1 base of the junction left unmatched. CDR1 and CDR2 (germline): GTSNPN, SVGIG (reference sequence). The CDR3 extends over 14 amino acids. Drawing the rest from reference TRBV30 and TRBJ1-3, the complete variable domain is SQTIHQWPATLVQPVGSPLSLECTVEGTSNPNLYWYRQAAGRGLQLLFYSVGIGQISSEVPQNLSASRPQDRQFILSSKKLLLSDSGFYLCAWRGTGSGNTIYFGEGSWLTVV.